This T cell receptor (beta chain) was sequenced for a study of blood T cell repertoires in COVID-19. Study summary: The cDNA or gDNA used as material had been derived from T cells, B-cell-depleted T cells, or PBMCs.

This CDR3 has 16 residues. Germline V gene data show CDR1 as SGHVS and CDR2 as FQNEAQ. V was pared by 4 bases and J by 5 bases, with 15 bases between. Per the study methods: Reference gene primer amplification yielded estimated nucleated cell counts. The repertoire was sequenced with immunoSEQ multiplex PCR; TCRdb's copy has only in-frame clones and lacks some. The V and J calls and clone size were taken over from that table, and D and trimming were inferred from the DNA. The sample shows 150,000 to 200,000 clones, 80% to 85% of them seen only once. The chain combines TRBV7-8 with TRBJ2-6, with D perhaps matching TRBD2 (6 bases). Sequenced input: peripheral blood. The sequence was collected from a woman in her thirties with acute or convalescent COVID-19. The chain's CDR3 is CASSWESGVRANVLTF. The CDR3 DNA reads as TGTGCCAGCAGCTGGGAGTCGGGGGTTAGGGCCAACGTCCTGACTTTC.